A selection of T cell receptor beta chains follows, all from one sample in a study of cytomegalovirus exposure and HLA in healthy donors. Sequenced by immunoSEQ multiplex PCR; TCRdb stores in-frame clones only, minus some. The repertoire holds some 110,000 clones, with less than 80% as singletons. The sequencing input was PBMCs. Every receptor here comes from a woman in her thirties or forties in good health and CMV-seropositive. Both conserved end residues are part of each CDR3. The order of the fields is V gene, D gene, clone size, J gene, CDR3 DNA, CDR3 protein. D genes are given only for firm matches. The size field is filled for only some rows; it gives once, few, many or a size class.

TRBV4-3,.,.,TRBJ2-2,TGCGCCAGCAGCCATGGGCATCGCACGAACACCGGGGAGCTGTTTTTT,CASSHGHRTNTGELFF
TRBV7-2,.,.,TRBJ1-2,TGTGCCAGCAGCTTCTCGACTCTGGTATGGCCTCCCTATGGCTACACCTTC,CASSFSTLVWPPYGYTF
TRBV5-1,TRBD2,.,TRBJ2-1,TGCGCCAGCAGCCAAAGGATGTATCCTAGCGGGGCCTTACTAAATGAGCAGTTCTTC,CASSQRMYPSGALLNEQFF
TRBV7-2,.,.,TRBJ2-1,TGTGCCAGCAGCTTTGTGGTAGACAATGAGCAGTTCTTC,CASSFVVDNEQFF
TRBV10-3,TRBD2,.,TRBJ2-3,TGTGCCATCAGTGTGGAGGGAGGGAGGAGTAGCACAGATACGCAGTATTTT,CAISVEGGRSSTDTQYF
TRBV10-3,.,.,TRBJ1-1,TGTGCCATCAGTGAGTCGACACAGAACACTGAAGCTTTCTTT,CAISESTQNTEAFF
TRBV4-1,TRBD1,.,TRBJ2-2,TGCGCCAGCAGCCAAGACGGGACAGGGAACACCGGGGAGCTGTTTTTT,CASSQDGTGNTGELFF
TRBV29-1,TRBD1,.,TRBJ1-1,TGCAGCGTGGGGACAGCGAACACTGAAGCTTTCTTT,CSVGTANTEAFF
TRBV5-6,.,.,TRBJ1-2,TGTGCCAGCAGCCCGGTTTGGGGCAAGGACTATGGCTACACCTTC,CASSPVWGKDYGYTF
TRBV19,.,.,TRBJ1-2,TGTGCCGGGGAGAGACTGGGCTATGGCTACACCTTC,CAGERLGYGYTF
TRBV5-6,TRBD1,few,TRBJ2-7,TGTGCCAGCAGCTTCTTGACAGGGGGCTACGAGCAGTACTTC,CASSFLTGGYEQYF
TRBV5-4,TRBD2,.,TRBJ2-5,TGTGCCAGCAGCTTGGACCGAAGCGGGGGGGGAGGTGAGACCCAGTACTTC,CASSLDRSGGGGETQYF
TRBV7-2,TRBD2,.,TRBJ2-7,TGTGCCAGCAGCGGTTTCGCGGGAGGCTACGAGCAGTACTTC,CASSGFAGGYEQYF
TRBV5-5,.,.,TRBJ1-5,TGTGCCAGCAGCTTGAGCGACGGTCGTAGCAATCAGCCCCAGCATTTT,CASSLSDGRSNQPQHF
TRBV28,.,.,TRBJ2-1,TGTGCCAGCAGTTCGTACGGTGACAGGTCGGGCAACAATGAGCAGTTCTTC,CASSSYGDRSGNNEQFF
TRBV7-2,.,.,TRBJ1-5,TGTGCCAGCAGCTTAGTAGGGGTCAATCAGCCCCAGCATTTT,CASSLVGVNQPQHF
TRBV28,.,.,TRBJ1-1,TGTGCCAGCAGCTTGGAGGAAGCTTTCTTT,CASSLEEAFF
TRBV9,TRBD2,few,TRBJ2-1,TGTGCCAGCAGCGCTGGACTAGCGAGCTCCTACAATGAGCAGTTCTTC,CASSAGLASSYNEQFF
TRBV4-2,.,.,TRBJ2-7,TGTGCCAGCAGCCAAGAAAGAAGACGTGGACAGCACCTCTACGAGCAGTACTTC,CASSQERRRGQHLYEQYF
TRBV6-4,TRBD1,.,TRBJ2-3,TGTGCCAGCAGTGACGGGACAGGGACAGATACGCAGTATTTT,CASSDGTGTDTQYF
TRBV19,TRBD2,.,TRBJ2-5,TGTGCCAGTAGTACCCTAACTAGCGATGAGACCCAGTACTTC,CASSTLTSDETQYF
TRBV4-2,.,few,TRBJ2-7,TGTGCCAGCAGCTTGCACCGGGAGAATATCTACGAGCAGTACTTC,CASSLHRENIYEQYF
TRBV28,.,.,TRBJ1-5,TGTGCCAGCACCCTAGATTATAGCAATCAGCCCCAGCATTTT,CASTLDYSNQPQHF
TRBV29-1,.,few,TRBJ2-3,TGCAGCGTTCTGTCCCTCACAGATACGCAGTATTTT,CSVLSLTDTQYF
TRBV29-1,TRBD2,.,TRBJ2-7,TGCAGCGGGGGGGAGGGTATAAGCTCCTACGAGCAGTACTTC,CSGGEGISSYEQYF
TRBV19,.,.,TRBJ2-7,TGTGCCAGTAGTATAAGTAATACAGCACGACAAGAGCAGTACTTC,CASSISNTARQEQYF
TRBV28,.,.,TRBJ1-1,TGTGCCAGCAGTTTAGGTGGGGCTGGCACTGAAGCTTTCTTT,CASSLGGAGTEAFF
TRBV7-2,TRBD1,few,TRBJ2-3,TGTGCCAGCAGCTACCGGGACAGTCTAGATACGCAGTATTTT,CASSYRDSLDTQYF
TRBV4-1,TRBD1,few,TRBJ1-4,TGCGCCAGCTCCTCGTCCGGGACAGGGGGTGAAAAACTGTTTTTT,CASSSSGTGGEKLFF
TRBV30,.,.,TRBJ1-5,TGTGCCTGGAGGGAGGGGTTGCATCAGCCCCAGCATTTT,CAWREGLHQPQHF
TRBV19,TRBD1,.,TRBJ1-1,TGTGCCAGTAGAAGAGTGGGGACAGCAAGCGGGTATGAAGCTTTCTTT,CASRRVGTASGYEAFF
TRBV5-1,TRBD2,few,TRBJ2-1,TGCGCCAGCACCATAGCGGGAGCCTACAATGAGCAGTTCTTC,CASTIAGAYNEQFF
TRBV4-3,.,.,TRBJ1-4,TGCGCCAGCAGCCAAGAGACCCTATTGGGGGACACTCCAACTAATGAAAAACTGTTTTTT,CASSQETLLGDTPTNEKLFF
TRBV5-8,TRBD1,.,TRBJ2-5,TGTGCCAGCAGCTGGGGACAGGGGGCTGAAGAGACCCAGTACTTC,CASSWGQGAEETQYF
TRBV7-9,TRBD1,.,TRBJ1-1,TGTGCCAGCAGCTCGACAGGGGTGGACTTTGGATTGAACACTGAAGCTTTCTTT,CASSSTGVDFGLNTEAFF
TRBV4-3,.,.,TRBJ1-2,TGCGCCAGCAGCCAAGGGGTGGGCAGGGGAGGCTACACCTTC,CASSQGVGRGGYTF
TRBV7-2,.,.,TRBJ2-1,TGTGCCAGCAAATATGACTGGGCGGGCCCCAATGAGCAGTTCTTC,CASKYDWAGPNEQFF